This T cell receptor (beta chain) derives from a study of blood T cells in healthy people across ages. This clonotype has just a few counts. The junction had 3 bases not matched to a gene; V was cut back by 3 bases and J by 2 bases. Germline values: CDR1 DFQATT, CDR2 SNEGSKA (reference sequence). The CDR3 is made up of 13 amino acids. Primers used in a second PCR of roughly 6 to 12 cycles were a sample-barcoded 5' primer and a J-beta primer mix. MiXCR, applied by TCRdb to the 5' RACE reads, yields one record per CDR3 protein. Here the sample spans almost 800,000 distinct CDR3 sequences, roughly 64% being singletons.

This receptor was taken from a man aged 30 to 45 in good health. The sample comprised blood. The genes are TRBV20-1 and TRBJ1-2, with 7 bases matching TRBD1. CDR3 region: CSARGTVNYGYTF. CDR3 DNA: TGCAGTGCTAGGGGGACAGTGAACTATGGCTACACCTTC.